Below are 19 T cell receptor beta chains sequenced from a single sample in a study of early T cells in non-severe SARS-CoV-2 infection. MiXCR, applied by TCRdb to the 5' RACE reads, yields one record per CDR3 protein. In the table there are about 64,000 distinct CDR3 sequences, roughly 18% of which are singletons. The sample in question was whole blood, obtained at baseline. These receptors all stem from an adult who was a healthcare worker with PCR-confirmed SARS-CoV-2 infection or an uninfected control (not recorded which).

This clonotype has a handful of counts. V and J are TRBV20-1 and TRBJ2-1; tentatively, D is TRBD1 or TRBD2 (5 bases each). There are 13 residues in the CDR3. V gave up 5 bases and J gave up 1 base, with 9 bases separating them. CDR1 DFQATT and CDR2 SNEGSKA come from the germline V gene (reference sequence). This chain's CDR3 is CSAERGSYNEQFF. As DNA, the CDR3 is TGCAGTGCTGAGAGGGGATCCTACAATGAGCAGTTCTTC.

In this sample, this clonotype turned up many times. The gene calls are TRBV6-2 or TRBV6-3 and TRBJ2-2, with D maybe TRBD2 (6 bases). Germline CDR1 is MNHEY and CDR2 is SVGEGT. The germline V and J ends were trimmed by 2 bases and 5 bases, with 18 bases remaining between them. This CDR3 has 17 residues. In nucleotides, the CDR3 is TGTGCCAGCAGTTACCTCCATGGCACAGGAGGGACCGGGGAGCTGTTTTTT. Amino acid sequence: CASSYLHGTGGTGELFF.

The chain joins TRBV2 to TRBJ2-2; D gene unclear. Per the germline V gene, CDR1 is SNHLY and CDR2 is FYNNEI. V was pared by 10 bases and J by 6 bases, with 15 bases between. This CDR3 is 13 amino acids long. CDR3 sequence reads: CATRKRVPGELFF. The CDR3 nucleotides are TGTGCCACACGGAAAAGGGTACCCGGGGAGCTGTTTTTT.

This clonotype has ten or more counts. The CDR3 nucleotides read TGCGCCAGCAGCCCAGACCCCGACAGGGCGACTTACGAGCAGTACTTC. Its protein is CASSPDPDRATYEQYF. The V and J genes are TRBV5-1 and TRBJ2-7; 7 nucleotides agree with TRBD1. The CDR3 spans 16 residues. CDR1 and CDR2 (germline): SGHRS, YFSETQ. The J segment lost 4 bases and the V segment lost 4 bases, leaving 14 bases of the junction unmatched. Variable domain in full (rest from reference TRBV5-1 and TRBJ2-7): KAGVTQTPRYLIKTRGQQVTLSCSPISGHRSVSWYQQTPGQGLQFLFEYFSETQRNKGNFPGRFSGRQFSNSRSEMNVSTLELGDSALYLCASSPDPDRATYEQYFGPGTRLTVT.

V is TRBV7-9 and J is TRBJ1-4; a weak D match, TRBD1 (5 bases). The CDR3 sequence is 15 residues long. The V gene lost 1 base and the J gene lost 8 bases, with 14 bases spanning the gap. Germline values: CDR1 SEHNR, CDR2 FQNEAQ (reference sequence). The CDR3 reads CASSLDGAPREKLFF. The DNA for the CDR3 is TGTGCCAGCAGCTTAGATGGGGCGCCCCGGGAAAAACTGTTTTTT.

The chain carries TRBV2 and TRBJ1-1, with TRBD1 matching over 7 bases. Germline-derived CDR1 and CDR2 are SNHLY and FYNNEI. The CDR3 has 13 amino acids. The V gene end was trimmed by 5 bases and the J gene end by 4 bases; junction bases not matched to a gene: 4. In nucleotides, the CDR3 is TGTGCCAGCAGTTCACAGGGGACCACTGAAGCTTTCTTT. This encodes CASSSQGTTEAFF.

This clonotype was counted a few times. V gene TRBV10-2 combines with J gene TRBJ2-7, with 13 nucleotides matching TRBD2. The germline V gene encodes CDR1 WSHSY and CDR2 SAAADI. V shed 4 bases and J 6 bases; nucleotides not matched to a gene: 3. This CDR3 is 14 amino acids long. CDR3 amino acids: CASSAGLAGSEQYF. CDR3 nucleotides: TGCGCCAGCAGTGCGGGACTAGCGGGGTCCGAGCAGTACTTC.

There are a few counts of this clonotype. This chain links TRBV11-2 with TRBJ2-3, with TRBD2 identical over 14 bases. Germline CDR1 reads SGHAT; CDR2 reads FQNNGV. Losses at the gene ends were 4 bases for V and 5 bases for J; bases not matched to a gene: 11. The CDR3 is 18 amino acids. CDR3 amino acids: CASSSERRTSGRIDTQYF. DNA for the CDR3: TGTGCCAGCAGCTCGGAGCGGAGGACTAGCGGGAGGATAGATACGCAGTATTTT.

This clonotype appeared many times. This sequence joins TRBV30 and TRBJ2-3; D gene ambiguous. This CDR3 has 15 residues. CDR1 is GTSNPN, CDR2 SVGIG, per germline (reference sequence). Trimming cost V 2 bases and J 4 bases, with 16 bases left between them. CDR3 protein: CAWSLLPFGPDTQYF. The DNA for the CDR3 is TGTGCCTGGAGTCTTCTACCATTCGGCCCAGATACGCAGTATTTT.

This clonotype was seen only a few times. The J gene is TRBJ2-3, the V gene TRBV3-1; D not resolved. Per germline, CDR1 LGHDT and CDR2 YNNKEL (reference sequence). The CDR3 loop spans 11 amino acids. V lost 3 bases to trimming and J lost 8 bases, with 6 bases between them. The CDR3 nucleotides are TGTGCCAGCAGCCATGCAGGTACGCAGTATTTT. Encoded protein: CASSHAGTQYF.

The rearrangement links TRBV11-2 to TRBJ2-5; D call uncertain. CDR3 length: 16 residues. V lost 5 bases and J 1 base, leaving 17 bases between the germline ends. Germline assignment: CDR1 SGHAT and CDR2 FQNNGV. DNA of the CDR3: TGTGCCAGCAGCGTCATAACGCCGGGCGCCCAAGAGACCCAGTACTTC. It specifies CASSVITPGAQETQYF.

The chain employs TRBV7-9 and TRBJ1-2; D not certain. The V end lost 1 base, the J end lost 2 bases, and 8 bases lay between the germline ends. The CDR3 covers 14 residues. Per the germline V gene, CDR1 is SEHNR and CDR2 is FQNEAQ (reference sequence). The CDR3 DNA sequence: TGTGCCAGCAGCTTAGTTGGTAGCAACTATGGCTACACCTTC. Its protein product is CASSLVGSNYGYTF.

V and J are TRBV19 and TRBJ2-1, with D possibly matching TRBD1 (5 bases). The V and J ends lost 3 bases and 7 bases respectively, with 19 bases between them. Germline CDR1 and CDR2: LNHDA and SQIVND (reference sequence). The CDR3 is 16 amino acids. In DNA, the CDR3 is TGTGCCAGTAGTATGCGTGGGGCAGGGTCCGCGAATGAGCAGTTCTTC. Translation: CASSMRGAGSANEQFF.

The chain has TRBV5-1 and TRBJ1-1; D not resolved. The V end lost 1 base, the J end lost 5 bases, and 6 bases lay between the germline ends. The CDR3 extends over 12 amino acids. Germline values: CDR1 SGHRS, CDR2 YFSETQ. CDR3 sequence (DNA): TGCGCCAGCAGCTTGTCGGAGACTGAAGCTTTCTTT. It is translated as CASSLSETEAFF.

The V call is TRBV12-3 or TRBV12-4, the J call TRBJ2-5, with 8 bases matching TRBD2. V lost 4 bases, J lost 6 bases, and 13 bases stayed unmatched. CDR3 length: 16 residues. CDR3 sequence: CASSSGSGTWEKTQYF. CDR3 DNA: TGTGCCAGCAGTTCCGGTAGCGGGACATGGGAAAAGACCCAGTACTTC.

This clonotype has more than one count but fewer than ten. J is TRBJ1-3 and V is TRBV9, with D possibly being TRBD1 (6 bases). The length of the CDR3 is 15 residues. Germline CDR1 and CDR2: SGDLS and YYNGEE. V was pared by 3 bases and J by 0 bases, with 10 bases between. The CDR3 sequence is CASSAGTSSGNTIYF. CDR3 bases: TGTGCCAGCAGCGCCGGGACAAGCTCTGGAAACACCATATATTTT. Complete variable domain (other parts from reference TRBV9 and TRBJ1-3): DSGVTQTPKHLITATGQRVTLRCSPRSGDLSVYWYQQSLDQGLQFLIQYYNGEERAKGNILERFSAQQFPDLHSELNLSSLELGDSALYFCASSAGTSSGNTIYFGEGSWLTVV.

V usage is TRBV7-9 and J usage is TRBJ2-7, with 7 positions matching TRBD2. Germline loops: CDR1 SEHNR, CDR2 FQNEAQ (reference sequence). The CDR3 runs 15 residues. With V trimmed by 0 bases and J by 4 bases, 6 bases remained unmatched. CDR3 amino acids: CASSLASSGVYEQYF. As DNA, the CDR3 is TGTGCCAGCAGCTTAGCCTCGAGCGGGGTGTACGAGCAGTACTTC.

This clonotype was counted only a few times. The J gene is TRBJ2-5, the V gene TRBV5-1, with a weak D call TRBD2 (6 bases). The CDR3 is made up of 15 amino acids. Germline CDR1 reads SGHRS; CDR2 reads YFSETQ. Deletions cut 0 bases from V and 1 base from J, with 10 bases between. The CDR3 DNA reads TGCGCCAGCAGCTTGGCCGGGGGAATCCAAGAGACCCAGTACTTC. Residues: CASSLAGGIQETQYF.

The CDR3 bases are TGTGCCAGCTCACCCGGCGCAGGAAACACTGAAGCTTTCTTT. Translation: CASSPGAGNTEAFF. The chain has TRBV18 and TRBJ1-1; D gene uncertain. The V gene's germline CDR1 is KGHSH and CDR2 LQKENI. The CDR3 is 14 residues long. Trimming stripped 3 bases from V and 2 bases from J, with 10 bases between.